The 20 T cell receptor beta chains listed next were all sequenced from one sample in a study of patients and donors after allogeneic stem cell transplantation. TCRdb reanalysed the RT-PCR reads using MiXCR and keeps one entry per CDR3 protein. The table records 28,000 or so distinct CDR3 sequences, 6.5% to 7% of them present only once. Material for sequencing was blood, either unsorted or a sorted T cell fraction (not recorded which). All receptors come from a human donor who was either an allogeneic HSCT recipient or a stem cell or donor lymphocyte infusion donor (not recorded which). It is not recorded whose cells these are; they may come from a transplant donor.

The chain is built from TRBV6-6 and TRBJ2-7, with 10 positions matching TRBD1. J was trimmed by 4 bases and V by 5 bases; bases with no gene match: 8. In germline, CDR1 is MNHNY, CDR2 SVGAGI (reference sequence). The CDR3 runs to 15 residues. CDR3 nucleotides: TGTGCCAGCAGTAGAACGGAGGGACAGGGGTACGAGCAGTACTTC. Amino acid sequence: CASSRTEGQGYEQYF.

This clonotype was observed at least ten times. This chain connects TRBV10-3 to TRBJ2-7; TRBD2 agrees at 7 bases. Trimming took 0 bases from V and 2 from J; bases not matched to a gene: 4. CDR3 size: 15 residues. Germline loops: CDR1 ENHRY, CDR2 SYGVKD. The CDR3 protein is CAISESGLQAYEQYF. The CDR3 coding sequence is TGTGCCATCAGTGAGTCGGGACTACAAGCCTACGAGCAGTACTTC.

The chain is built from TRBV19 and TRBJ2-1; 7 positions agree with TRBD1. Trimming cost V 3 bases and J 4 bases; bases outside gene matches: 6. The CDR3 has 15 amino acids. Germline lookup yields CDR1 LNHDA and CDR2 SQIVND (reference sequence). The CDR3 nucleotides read TGTGCCAGTAGTATTCAAGAGGGACAGTACAATGAGCAGTTCTTC. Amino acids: CASSIQEGQYNEQFF.

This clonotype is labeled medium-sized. The CDR3 loop is CASSLAGLAMNTGELFF. Written as DNA, the CDR3 is TGTGCCAGCAGCTTAGCTGGTCTAGCGATGAACACCGGGGAGCTGTTTTTT. The gene calls are TRBV11-2 and TRBJ2-2; possibly TRBD2 for D (6 bases). The CDR3 covers 17 residues. V gave up 1 base and J gave up 1 base, with 13 bases separating them. Germline V CDR1 and CDR2: SGHAT, FQNNGV.

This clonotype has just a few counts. CDR3 region: CASSGTKGEQFF. In nucleotides, the CDR3 is TGCGCCAGCAGTGGGACTAAAGGAGAGCAGTTCTTC. V gene TRBV10-2 combines with J gene TRBJ2-1, with D possibly being TRBD2 (6 bases). Trimming shortened V by 4 bases and J by 10 bases, and 11 bases separated the two germline ends. Germline CDR1 is WSHSY and CDR2 is SAAADI. CDR3 length: 12 residues.

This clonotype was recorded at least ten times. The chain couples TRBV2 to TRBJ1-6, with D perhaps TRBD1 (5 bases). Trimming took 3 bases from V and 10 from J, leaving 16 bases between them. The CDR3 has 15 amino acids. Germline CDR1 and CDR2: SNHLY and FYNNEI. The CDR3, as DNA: TGTGCCAGCAGTGACAGGGTGGAGGTCTACTCACCCCTCCACTTT. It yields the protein CASSDRVEVYSPLHF.

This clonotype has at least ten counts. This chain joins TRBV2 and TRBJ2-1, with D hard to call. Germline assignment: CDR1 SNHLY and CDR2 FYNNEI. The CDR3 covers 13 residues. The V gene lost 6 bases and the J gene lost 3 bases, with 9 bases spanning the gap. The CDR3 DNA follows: TGTGCCAGCAGCAGTCTTTTCTACAATGAGCAGTTCTTC. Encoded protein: CASSSLFYNEQFF. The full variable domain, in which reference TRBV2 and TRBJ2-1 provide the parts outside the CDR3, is EPEVTQTPSHQVTQMGQEVILRCVPISNHLYFYWYRQILGQKVEFLVSFYNNEISEKSEIFDDQFSVERPDGSNFTLKIRSTKLEDSAMYFCASSSLFYNEQFFGPGTRLTVL.

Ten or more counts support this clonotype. The CDR3 region is CASSPLSGHENTEAFF. The CDR3 coding sequence is TGTGCCAGCAGCCCCCTCTCGGGCCACGAGAACACTGAAGCTTTCTTT. The chain recombines TRBV11-2 with TRBJ1-1; D gene unclear. V shed 5 bases and J shed 1 base, with 17 bases lying between them. The CDR3 contains 16 residues. The germline gives CDR1 SGHAT, CDR2 FQNNGV.

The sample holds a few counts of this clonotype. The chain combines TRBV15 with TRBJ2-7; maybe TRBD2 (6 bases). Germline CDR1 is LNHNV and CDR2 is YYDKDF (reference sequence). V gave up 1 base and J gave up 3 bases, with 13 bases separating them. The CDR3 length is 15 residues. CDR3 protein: CATSRGRDAGYEQYF. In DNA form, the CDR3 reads TGTGCCACCAGCAGAGGGCGGGATGCCGGCTACGAGCAGTACTTC. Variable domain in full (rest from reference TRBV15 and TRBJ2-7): DAMVIQNPRYQVTQFGKPVTLSCSQTLNHNVMYWYQQKSSQAPKLLFHYYDKDFNNEADTPDNFQSRRPNTSFCFLDIRSPGLGDTAMYLCATSRGRDAGYEQYFGPGTRLTVT.

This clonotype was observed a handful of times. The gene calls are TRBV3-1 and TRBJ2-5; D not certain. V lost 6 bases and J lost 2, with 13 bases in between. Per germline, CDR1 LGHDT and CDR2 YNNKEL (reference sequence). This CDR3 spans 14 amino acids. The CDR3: CASRQSGPQETQYF. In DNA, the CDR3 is TGTGCCAGCAGACAGTCCGGGCCTCAAGAGACCCAGTACTTC.

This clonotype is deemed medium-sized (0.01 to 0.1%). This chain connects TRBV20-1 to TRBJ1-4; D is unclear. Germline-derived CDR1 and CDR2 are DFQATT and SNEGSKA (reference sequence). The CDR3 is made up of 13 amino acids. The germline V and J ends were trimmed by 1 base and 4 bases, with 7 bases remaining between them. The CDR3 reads CSARAVDNEKLFF. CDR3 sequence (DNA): TGCAGTGCTAGAGCGGTAGATAATGAAAAACTGTTTTTT.

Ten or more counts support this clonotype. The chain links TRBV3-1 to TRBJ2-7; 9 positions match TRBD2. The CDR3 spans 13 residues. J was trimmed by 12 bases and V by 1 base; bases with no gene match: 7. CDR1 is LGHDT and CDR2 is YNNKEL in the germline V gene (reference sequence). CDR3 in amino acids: CASSQVVAGAPYF. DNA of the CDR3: TGTGCCAGCAGCCAAGTGGTAGCGGGAGCCCCGTACTTC.

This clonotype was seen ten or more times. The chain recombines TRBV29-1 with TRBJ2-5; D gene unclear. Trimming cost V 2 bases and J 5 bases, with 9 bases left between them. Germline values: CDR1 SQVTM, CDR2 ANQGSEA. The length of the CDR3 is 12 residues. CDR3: CSVETQVETQYF. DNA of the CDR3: TGCAGCGTTGAAACCCAGGTGGAGACCCAGTACTTC. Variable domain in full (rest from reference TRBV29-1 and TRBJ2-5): SAVISQKPSRDICQRGTSLTIQCQVDSQVTMMFWYRQQPGQSLTLIATANQGSEATYESGFVIDKFPISRPNLTFSTLTVSNMSPEDSSIYLCSVETQVETQYFGPGTRLLVL.

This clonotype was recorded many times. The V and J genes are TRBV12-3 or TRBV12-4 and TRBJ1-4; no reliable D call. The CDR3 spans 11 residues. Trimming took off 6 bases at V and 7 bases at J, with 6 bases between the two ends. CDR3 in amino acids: CASRWGEKLFF. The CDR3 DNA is TGTGCCAGCAGATGGGGTGAAAAACTGTTTTTT.

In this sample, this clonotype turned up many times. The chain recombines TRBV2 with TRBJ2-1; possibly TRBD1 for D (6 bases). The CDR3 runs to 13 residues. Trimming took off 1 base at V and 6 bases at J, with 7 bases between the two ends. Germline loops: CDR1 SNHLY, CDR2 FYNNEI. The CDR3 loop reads CASSEDRANEQFF. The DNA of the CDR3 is TGTGCCAGCAGTGAAGACAGGGCCAATGAGCAGTTCTTC.

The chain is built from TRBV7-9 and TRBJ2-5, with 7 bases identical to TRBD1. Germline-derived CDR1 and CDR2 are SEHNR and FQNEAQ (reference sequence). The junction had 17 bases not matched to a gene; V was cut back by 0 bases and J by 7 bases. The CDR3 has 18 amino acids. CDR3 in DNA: TGTGCCAGCAGCTTAGCCCAGGGAAGAGAGGGGGCGTCGGGGACCCAGTACTTC. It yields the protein CASSLAQGREGASGTQYF. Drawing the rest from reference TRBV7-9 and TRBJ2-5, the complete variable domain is DTGVSQNPRHKITKRGQNVTFRCDPISEHNRLYWYRQTLGQGPEFLTYFQNEAQLEKSRLLSDRFSAERPKGSFSTLEIQRTEQGDSAMYLCASSLAQGREGASGTQYFGPGTRLLVL.

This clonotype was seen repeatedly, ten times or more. CDR3 region: CSADPRLAGGINIQYF. CDR3 nucleotides: TGCAGTGCGGACCCACGGCTAGCGGGAGGGATAAACATTCAGTACTTC. The chain has TRBV20-1 and TRBJ2-4, with 12 bases fitting TRBD2. From germline, CDR1 is DFQATT and CDR2 SNEGSKA (reference sequence). CDR3 size: 16 residues. The V segment lost 6 bases and the J segment 6 bases; nucleotides outside the gene matches: 12.

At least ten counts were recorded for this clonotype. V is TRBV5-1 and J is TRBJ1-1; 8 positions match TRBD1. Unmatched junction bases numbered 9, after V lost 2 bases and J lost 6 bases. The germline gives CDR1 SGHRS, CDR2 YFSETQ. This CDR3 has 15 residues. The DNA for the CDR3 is TGCGCCAGCAGCTTAGGGACAGGCACGAGGGCTGAAGCTTTCTTT. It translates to CASSLGTGTRAEAFF.

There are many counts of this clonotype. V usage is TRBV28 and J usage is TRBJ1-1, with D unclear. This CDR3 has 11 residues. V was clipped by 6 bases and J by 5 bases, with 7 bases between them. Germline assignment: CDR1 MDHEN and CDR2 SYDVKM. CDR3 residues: CASRVGTEAFF. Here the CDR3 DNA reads TGTGCCAGCAGAGTGGGAACTGAAGCTTTCTTT.

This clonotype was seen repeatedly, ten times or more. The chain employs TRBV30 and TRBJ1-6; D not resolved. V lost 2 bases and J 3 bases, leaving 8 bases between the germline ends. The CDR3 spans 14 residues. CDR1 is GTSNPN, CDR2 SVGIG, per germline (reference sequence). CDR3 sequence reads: CAWSRVSYNSPLHF. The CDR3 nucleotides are TGTGCCTGGAGTAGGGTCAGCTATAATTCACCCCTCCACTTT.